The clone carrying this T cell receptor beta chain has just a few counts. Antigen unknown. The CDR3 is 14 amino acids. Trimming cost V 6 bases and J 5 bases; bases outside gene matches: 6. Per the germline V gene, CDR1 is LGHNT and CDR2 is FRNRAP. This entry belongs to a study of vaccination and CD4 T cells after COVID-19. Researchers used the Oncomine TCR Beta short-read assay to sequence DNA from cultured CD4+ T cells. TCRdb reprocessed the PCR reads via MiXCR and lists one record per CDR3 protein. The data contain some 11,000 distinct CDR3 sequences, about 30% of them seen just once; the ten biggest clones take up 20% to 25%. This sample's treatment: approximately nine-day PBMC culture with coronavirus spike peptide pools or control peptides (ViraFEST assay).

The rearrangement joins TRBV12-5 to TRBJ2-5, with 10 bases matching TRBD1. The sample comprised cultured CD4+ T cells from blood. The clonotype comes from a human donor with COVID-19. The CDR3 is CASGRTGGRETQYF. As DNA, the CDR3 is TGTGCTAGTGGGCGGACAGGGGGTCGGGAGACCCAGTACTTC.